This TCR beta chain originates from a study of cytomegalovirus exposure and HLA in healthy donors. Turning to the study itself: Clustering assigned about four fifths of the approximately 400 genotyped donors to the Caucasian-associated ancestry cluster.

This CDR3 region has 16 residues. Germline loops: CDR1 SQVTM, CDR2 ANQGSEA. The V and J ends lost 3 bases and 3 bases, in that order; junction bases with no gene match: 6. Both 60 Vbeta primers and 13 Jbeta primers went into the PCR. Repertoires were generated with immunoSEQ multiplex PCR, while TCRdb's copy carries only in-frame clones and drops some. This table holds some 100,000 clones, about four fifths found once. The sample taken for sequencing was PBMCs. This TCR was recovered from a man aged 18 to 30 in good health and CMV-seronegative. The chain employs TRBV29-1 and TRBJ2-7; 15 nucleotides align to TRBD2. The CDR3 protein is CSVEVGTSGRYYEQYF. The CDR3 DNA is TGCAGCGTTGAGGTCGGGACTAGCGGGAGGTACTACGAGCAGTACTTC.